This TCR beta chain came from a study of T cell responses to AZD1222 COVID-19 vaccine (dated by TCRdb to 2020 to 2022). About the full investigation: TCR sequencing covered 233 trial participants: 200 to 220 given two doses of AZD1222 and 26 given two doses of MenACWY control vaccine. Trial participants were enrolled by age into 18-55, 56-69 and 70-plus year subgroups, with around 150, 28 and 57 TCR-sequenced participants respectively. General findings and caveats noted by the study authors: Reportedly, close to half of the unique spike-specific TCRs recognized epitopes lying outside the regions that are mutated in the B.1.351 and B.1.1.7 variants. After two AZD1222 doses, spike-specific TCR breadth and depth were significantly higher than at day 0 and than in MenACWY recipients. Vaccine-associated CD4 TCRs spanned the whole spike protein, with dominant responses in regions 160-218 and 743-854. Participants were mostly white British and included more females than males, and it was suggested by the authors that clonal diversity may have been underestimated. No day 14 peak-response samples were available, so repertoires were characterized only after the peak T cell response. In the small 56-69-year group, the increase in depth fell short of significance, most likely because of low power. Only five to seven AZD1222 recipients were SARS-CoV-2 seropositive at baseline, limiting conclusions about previously exposed vaccinees.

On this clone: The antigen this receptor binds is unknown. No base-level quality is on record; no much larger clone is a single base apart.

What this sample's time point label stands for: about 28 days (+/-7) after the second vaccine dose. AZD1222 recipients whose second dose came at about 4 weeks and those whose second dose came at about 12 weeks were combined into one group, since spike-specific TCR depth and breadth did not differ between the two schedules. Vaccinee samples were obtained from the UK trials COV001 and COV002, which included a single-blind randomized controlled phase 2/3 trial of AZD1222 (ChAdOx1 nCoV-19) in healthy adults. For TCRbeta chain sequencing, PBMC samples from trial participants were taken at day 0 and at day 28 after the second dose. Germline trimming amounts to 9 bases on V and 1 base on J, with 2 as the count of junction bases outside the gene matches. The germline V gene (reference sequence) supplies CDR1 LNHDA and CDR2 SQIVND. The CDR3 contains 12 residues, cysteine and phenylalanine counted. Of all the DNA, just the CDR3 is kept, 36 bases in frame from base 1.

The CDR3 regions of human TCRbeta chains were analyzed by immunosequencing. The paper's data handling went like this. TCRs in the repertoires were compared against a reference library of SARS-CoV-2-specific TCRs that had been generated with the MIRA antigen-specificity platform. Breadth meant the fraction of unique TCRs that were SARS-CoV-2-associated, whereas depth meant the fraction of total T cells that were SARS-CoV-2-associated. Using the MIRA data, every spike-specific TCR was mapped to the spike region that the TCR reacted to and assigned to either a CD4 or a CD8 class. Log10-transformed breadth and depth values were compared by one-way ANOVA with Sidak's multiple comparisons tests. TCRdb's version of the immuneACCESS table is confined to in-frame rearrangements and falls short of the full clone set. An unresolved V gene accounts for under half of the shortfall where checked; the remainder is of unknown origin. D and trimming come from the DNA, and the V and J calls and clone size come from that table. The sample contains approximately 150,000 clones, around nine tenths of them found a single time. The ten most abundant clones make up around 1.1% of the sample.

The receptor was isolated from an adult who received the AZD1222 COVID-19 vaccine. The chain links TRBV19 with TRBJ1-1, and TRBD1 aligns with 7 junction nucleotides. The starting material was peripheral blood, obtained 28 days after the second AZD1222 dose. The CDR3 protein is CASGTANTEAFF. The nucleotides are TGTGCCAGCGGGACAGCGAACACTGAAGCTTTCTTT.